This T cell receptor (beta chain) was sequenced for a study of blood T cell repertoires in COVID-19. Study-level information: The United States, Italy and Spain supplied acute and convalescent COVID-19 samples. The analysed material was cDNA or gDNA that came from T cells, B-cell-depleted T cells, or PBMCs.

Germline CDR1 SEHNR, CDR2 FQNEAQ (reference sequence). The CDR3 loop spans 14 amino acids. V lost 5 bases, J lost 9 bases, and 14 bases lay in between. Per the original methods: Amplification from reference gene primers served as the basis for estimated nucleated cell counts. The repertoire was sequenced with immunoSEQ multiplex PCR; TCRdb's copy has only in-frame clones and lacks some. V and J calls and clone size are as listed in that table; D and trimming were resolved from the DNA. The table shows roughly 80,000 clones, with approximately 76% occurring only once. The chain is built from TRBV7-9 and TRBJ1-6; D uncertain. The sequenced sample was peripheral blood. This TCR derives from a man between 65 and 85 years old with active or convalescent COVID-19. The CDR3 loop reads CASSKTGVRSPLHF. The CDR3 DNA reads as TGTGCCAGCAGCAAAACCGGGGTTCGTTCACCCCTCCACTTT.